Described below is a single TCR beta chain sequence and its context. Its antigen is still unknown. The data originate from a study of siplizumab effects on memory and regulatory T cells. Here immunoSEQ multiplex PCR was the method, and the copy in TCRdb shows in-frame clones only, minus some. The sample has 85,000 or so clones; 85% to 95% are singletons. Study-level points and caveats: On average, about 70% of mappable alloreactive CD4+ clones were Treg-derived under siplizumab, against about 25% in controls.

From germline, CDR1 is MGHRA and CDR2 YSYEKL. V dropped 0 bases and J dropped 0 bases, with 13 bases sitting between them. The CDR3 consists of 17 residues. The sequencing sample was made of CD8+ T cells sorted from blood. V and J are TRBV4-1 and TRBJ2-3; the D gene is possibly TRBD1 (6 bases). The receptor was derived from a human donor in good health. CDR3: CASSQDRNRESTDTQYF. For the CDR3, the DNA is TGCGCCAGCAGCCAAGATCGGAACAGGGAAAGCACAGATACGCAGTATTTT.